This TCR beta chain was recorded in a study of metastatic and nonmetastatic thyroid tumors (dated by TCRdb to 2020 to 2021). A note on the overall study: For patients with malignant and with benign thyroid disease, the researchers compared repertoires between peripheral blood samples and tumor or nodule tissue samples. General conclusions and limits of the study: TCR beta diversity was reported as significantly higher in malignant tumors than in benign nodules, in both blood and tumor samples.

V loses 5 bases of germline sequence and J loses 14 bases, and the interval between the two ends is 16 bases. CDR1 and CDR2 are read off the germline V gene as KGHSH and LQKENI. Taken from cysteine to phenylalanine, the CDR3 has 13 residues. Here the CDR3 DNA is all that survives: 39 bases in frame from base 1. This clone was detected ten times or more. The antigen it recognizes is unknown. Base-call qualities are not available, and no considerably larger clone is one nucleotide away. Before undergoing thyroid surgery, none of the patients had been given any kind of treatment. The study retrospectively analysed patient clinical samples collected from the early 2010s to the late 2010s using T-cell receptor beta sequencing. The library was produced with PCR. TCRdb shows the sequencer as Illumina HiSeq 4000. High-throughput sequencing was used to profile the TCR beta-chain CDR3 region of every patient. The source study handled its data this way. CDR3 differences across clinicopathological groups were used to build a classifier for discriminating distant-metastatic papillary thyroid cancer patients. The Shannon index was used to assess repertoire diversity, and the Morisita-Horn index was used to assess tumor-blood repertoire similarity. The raw public data were reprocessed by TCRdb itself: fastp quality trimming at Q25, MiXCR clonotype calling, in-frame beta chains only. These V and J calls derive from TCRdb rather than the authors' analysis. Counted in this sample were some 16,000 clones; roughly a quarter of them appeared once. Approximately 8.4% of the sample rests with the top ten.

This TCR was sampled from a female donor with papillary thyroid cancer or a benign thyroid nodule (not recorded which). Some clones in this sample may be carry-over from other donors' samples. The sequence links TRBV18 to TRBJ1-6, with the D gene not confidently named. Sequenced input: tumor tissue. In nucleotide form, the sequence is TGTGCCAGCTCAGCGACGGTTGGAGAGGCCCTCCACTTT. Its protein is CASSATVGEALHF.